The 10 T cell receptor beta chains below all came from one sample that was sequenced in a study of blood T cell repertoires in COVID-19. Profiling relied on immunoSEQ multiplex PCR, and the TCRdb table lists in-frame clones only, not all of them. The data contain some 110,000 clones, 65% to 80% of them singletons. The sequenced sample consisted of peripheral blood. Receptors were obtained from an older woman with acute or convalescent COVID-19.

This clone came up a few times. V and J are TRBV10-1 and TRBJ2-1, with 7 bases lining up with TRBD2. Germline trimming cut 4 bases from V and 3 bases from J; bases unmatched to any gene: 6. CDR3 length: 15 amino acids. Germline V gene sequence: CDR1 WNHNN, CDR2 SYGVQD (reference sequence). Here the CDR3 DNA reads TGCGCCAGCAGTGCTGGGGCTAGCGGCTACAATGAGCAGTTCTTC. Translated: CASSAGASGYNEQFF.

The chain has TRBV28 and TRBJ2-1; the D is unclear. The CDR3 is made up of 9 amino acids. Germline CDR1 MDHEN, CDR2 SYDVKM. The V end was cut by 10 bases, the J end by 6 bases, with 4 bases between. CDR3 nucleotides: TGTGCCAAACTCAATGAGCAGTTCTTC. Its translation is CAKLNEQFF.

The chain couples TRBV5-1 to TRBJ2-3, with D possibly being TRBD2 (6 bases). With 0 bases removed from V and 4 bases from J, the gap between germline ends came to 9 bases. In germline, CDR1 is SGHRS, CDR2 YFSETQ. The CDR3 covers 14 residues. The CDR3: CASSLGAGPDTQYF. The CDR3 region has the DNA TGCGCCAGCAGCTTGGGGGCGGGGCCAGATACGCAGTATTTT.

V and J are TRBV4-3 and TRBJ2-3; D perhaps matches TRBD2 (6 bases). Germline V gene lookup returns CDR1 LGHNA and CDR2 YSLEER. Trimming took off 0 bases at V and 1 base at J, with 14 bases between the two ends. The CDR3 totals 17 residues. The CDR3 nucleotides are TGCGCCAGCAGCCAAGAAGGGGCGGGGCCGGGCACAGATACGCAGTATTTT. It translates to CASSQEGAGPGTDTQYF.

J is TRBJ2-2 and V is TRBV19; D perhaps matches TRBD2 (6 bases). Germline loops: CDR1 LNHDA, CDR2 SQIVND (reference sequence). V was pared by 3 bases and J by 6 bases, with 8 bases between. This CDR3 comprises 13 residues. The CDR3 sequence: CASSIWEAGELFF. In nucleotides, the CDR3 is TGTGCCAGTAGTATCTGGGAGGCCGGGGAGCTGTTTTTT.

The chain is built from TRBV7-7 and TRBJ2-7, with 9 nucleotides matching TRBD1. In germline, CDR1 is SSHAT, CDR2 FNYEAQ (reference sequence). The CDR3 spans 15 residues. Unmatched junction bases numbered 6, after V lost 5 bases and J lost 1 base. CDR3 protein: CASSPGTGSSYEQYF. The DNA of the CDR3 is TGTGCCAGCAGCCCCGGGACAGGGAGTTCCTACGAGCAGTACTTC.

The CDR3 sequence: CASSLAGGTTDTQYF. DNA for the CDR3: TGTGCCAGCAGCTTAGCGGGGGGAACCACAGATACGCAGTATTTT. The rearrangement links TRBV7-2 to TRBJ2-3; D is perhaps TRBD2 (6 bases). V was pared by 0 bases and J by 2 bases, with 9 bases between. The length of the CDR3 is 15 residues. From germline, CDR1 is SGHTA and CDR2 FQGNSA. Using reference TRBV7-2 and TRBJ2-3 for the parts outside the CDR3, the full variable domain is GAGVSQSPSNKVTEKGKDVELRCDPISGHTALYWYRQSLGQGLEFLIYFQGNSAPDKSGLPSDRFSAERTGGSVSTLTIQRTQQEDSAVYLCASSLAGGTTDTQYFGPGTRLTVL.

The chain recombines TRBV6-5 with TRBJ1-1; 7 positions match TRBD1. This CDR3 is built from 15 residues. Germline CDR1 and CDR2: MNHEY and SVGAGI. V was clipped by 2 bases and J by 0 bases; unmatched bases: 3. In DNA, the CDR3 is TGTGCCAGCAGTTACGGGGACAGAATGAACACTGAAGCTTTCTTT. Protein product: CASSYGDRMNTEAFF.

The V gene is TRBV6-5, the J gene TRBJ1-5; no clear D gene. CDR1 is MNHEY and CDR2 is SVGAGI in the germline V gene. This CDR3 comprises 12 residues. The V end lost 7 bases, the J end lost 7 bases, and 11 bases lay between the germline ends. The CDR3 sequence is CASTWANQPQHF. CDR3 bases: TGTGCCAGCACTTGGGCAAACCAGCCCCAGCATTTT.

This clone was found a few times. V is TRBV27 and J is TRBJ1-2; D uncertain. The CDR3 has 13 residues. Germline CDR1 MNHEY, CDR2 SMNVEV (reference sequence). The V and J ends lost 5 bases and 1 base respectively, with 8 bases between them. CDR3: CASSVAVNYGYTF. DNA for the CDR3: TGTGCCAGCAGTGTAGCAGTTAACTATGGCTACACCTTC.